This passage covers 4 T cell receptor beta chains from one sample sequenced in a study of T cell clones after liver transplantation. This table comes from immunoSEQ multiplex PCR, and its TCRdb copy is limited to in-frame clones, with some not included. The data contain about 75,000 clones, roughly 90% of them seen just once; the ten biggest clones take up 2% to 3%. The input for sequencing was CD4+ T cells from blood, taken before liver transplant. The receptors here all came from a human donor who received a liver transplant.

The chain links TRBV5-8 to TRBJ2-7; D is unclear. Germline assignment: CDR1 SGHTS and CDR2 YDEGEE. CDR3 length: 14 amino acids. V lost 2 bases and J lost 6, with 15 bases in between. The CDR3 reads CASSLSLQPSEQYF. DNA for the CDR3: TGTGCCAGCAGCTTAAGCTTGCAGCCGTCCGAGCAGTACTTC. Combining the CDR3 with reference TRBV5-8 and TRBJ2-7 gives the whole variable domain EAGVTQSPTHLIKTRGQQATLRCSPISGHTSVYWYQQALGLGLQFLLWYDEGEERNRGNFPPRFSGRQFPNYSSELNVNALELEDSALYLCASSLSLQPSEQYFGPGTRLTVT.

This rearrangement joins TRBV9 to TRBJ1-2; D possibly corresponds to TRBD1 (6 bases). The germline V gene has CDR1 SGDLS and CDR2 YYNGEE. The CDR3 has 13 residues. Trimming removed 0 bases at V and 4 bases at J, with 7 bases between. DNA for the CDR3: TGTGCCAGCAGCGTAGCCAGGGGCTATGGCTACACCTTC. It translates to CASSVARGYGYTF.

This clone has more than one count but fewer than ten. The genes are TRBV5-5 and TRBJ2-7; 8 nucleotides line up with TRBD2. CDR1 and CDR2 (germline): SGHKS, YYEKEE (reference sequence). This CDR3 has 14 residues. Germline trimming cut 2 bases from V and 5 bases from J; bases unmatched to any gene: 6. As DNA, the CDR3 is TGTGCCAGCAGCTTTCAAGCGGGAGTGGACGAGCAGTACTTC. Translated, it gives CASSFQAGVDEQYF.

This chain connects TRBV11-2 to TRBJ1-4; 11 bases line up with TRBD1. Germline loops: CDR1 SGHAT, CDR2 FQNNGV. This CDR3 region has 17 residues. J lost 6 bases, V lost 5 bases, and 11 bases had no gene match. CDR3 DNA: TGTGCCAGCAGCACCTTAGGGACAGGGGGAGTGGATGAAAAACTGTTTTTT. Protein product: CASSTLGTGGVDEKLFF.